This TCR beta chain derives from a study of blood T cell dynamics during melanoma immunotherapy. Germline V gene sequence: CDR1 LGHNA, CDR2 YNFKEQ. After removal of 3 bases from V and 6 bases from J, the junction contained 13 bases not matched to a gene. This CDR3 is 17 amino acids long. Time point specified: pre-treatment baseline. The repertoire was sequenced with immunoSEQ multiplex PCR; TCRdb's copy has only in-frame clones and lacks some. Among about 10,000 clones, around 91% were seen once, and the ten largest hold around 6.8%. The gene calls are TRBV4-2 and TRBJ2-7; 11 bases are shared with TRBD1. The material was blood, obtained from a patient treated with checkpoint blockade. This clonotype was sampled from a human donor with melanoma. The CDR3 DNA reads as TGTGCCAGCAGCCAGGCATCCGGGACAGGGGGTTTAGGCGAGCAGTACTTC. Its translation: CASSQASGTGGLGEQYF.